These 18 T cell receptor beta chains share one sample of origin, sequenced in a study of human T cells and chemical hapten exposure. Sample time point: pre-sensitization, week 0. Regarding treatment: therapeutic diphenylcyclopropenone sensitization with weekly scalp DPC. TCRdb reprocessed the RACE reads with MiXCR, giving one entry per CDR3 protein. The sample carries roughly 380,000 distinct CDR3 sequences, 5.1% recorded once. The material was whole blood, obtained in connection with sensitization to the hapten diphenylcyclopropenone (DPC). The receptors here all came from a woman aged 45 to 65 with alopecia areata. Some clones in this sample may be carry-over from other donors' samples.

This clonotype has ten or more counts. The chain recombines TRBV6-1 with TRBJ2-7; 10 positions match TRBD2. The CDR3 covers 19 residues. CDR1 and CDR2 (germline): MNHNS, SASEGT. Trimming removed 7 bases from V and 4 bases from J; junction bases left unmatched: 22. The CDR3 DNA reads TGTGCCAGCATCAGAATCCCTCCCGCGAACGAGCGGGGGGGATACGAGCAGTACTTC. Protein product: CASIRIPPANERGGYEQYF.

This clonotype has a count of ten or more. J is TRBJ2-3 and V is TRBV6-6; 8 bases align to TRBD2. V was clipped by 6 bases and J by 6 bases; unmatched bases: 11. The CDR3 runs to 15 residues. Germline CDR1 and CDR2: MNHNY and SVGAGI (reference sequence). The CDR3 protein is CASSIRGGVLDTQYF. CDR3 sequence (DNA): TGTGCCAGCAGCATTCGGGGGGGGGTTTTGGATACGCAGTATTTT.

This clonotype was found a few times. This chain uses TRBV2 with TRBJ1-4; D is perhaps TRBD1 (5 bases). Germline assignment: CDR1 SNHLY and CDR2 FYNNEI. Trimming cost V 1 base and J 7 bases, with 7 bases left between them. This CDR3 spans 13 amino acids. The CDR3 reads CASSEGGVEKLFF. The CDR3 DNA reads TGTGCCAGCAGTGAAGGAGGGGTTGAAAAACTGTTTTTT.

This clonotype occurred many times. The chain has TRBV29-1 and TRBJ2-2; the D is unclear. V lost 4 bases and J 6 bases, leaving 15 bases between the germline ends. The length of the CDR3 is 14 residues. CDR1 SQVTM and CDR2 ANQGSEA come from the germline V gene. The DNA of the CDR3 is TGCAGCGTTGGCTCCTACCCCGAAGCCGGGGAGCTGTTTTTT. Translation gives CSVGSYPEAGELFF.

The chain carries TRBV20-1 and TRBJ2-1; 7 nucleotides align to TRBD1. With V trimmed by 0 bases and J by 6 bases, 5 bases remained unmatched. The CDR3 consists of 14 residues. Germline V lookup: CDR1 DFQATT, CDR2 SNEGSKA (reference sequence). In nucleotides, the CDR3 is TGCAGTGCTAGAGAAGGCTCAGGGGGCAATGAGCAGTTCTTC. This gives the protein CSAREGSGGNEQFF.

At least ten counts were recorded for this clonotype. This sequence joins TRBV14 and TRBJ2-1; 9 nucleotides align to TRBD1. Trimming removed 3 bases from V and 8 bases from J; junction bases left unmatched: 17. The CDR3 covers 18 residues. Germline V gene data show CDR1 as SGHDN and CDR2 as FVKESK. CDR3 protein: CASSHSIHGTGRVYEQFF. The DNA of the CDR3 is TGTGCCAGCAGCCATTCCATCCATGGGACAGGGAGGGTGTATGAGCAGTTCTTC.

This clonotype was counted many times. The chain couples TRBV6-2 or TRBV6-3 to TRBJ2-5; the match to TRBD1 covers 8 bases. This CDR3 has 15 amino acids. V shed 8 bases and J 1 base; nucleotides not matched to a gene: 9. Germline CDR1 reads MNHEY; CDR2 reads SVGEGT. As DNA, the CDR3 is TGTGCCAGCTTTCCGTGGACAGGGACCCAAGAGACCCAGTACTTC. This gives the protein CASFPWTGTQETQYF.

This clonotype has at least ten counts. The genes are TRBV2 and TRBJ2-7; no clear D gene. The CDR3 covers 16 residues. V was pared by 2 bases and J by 6 bases, with 20 bases between. The germline gives CDR1 SNHLY, CDR2 FYNNEI. The CDR3 bases are TGTGCCAGCAGTGAATTAAACCCGACCCTTACCAGCGAGCAGTACTTC. Translation: CASSELNPTLTSEQYF.

This clonotype came up many times. The V call is TRBV27, the J call TRBJ2-7, with D tentatively TRBD1 (7 bases). Trimming stripped 6 bases from V and 7 bases from J, with 19 bases between. The CDR3 loop spans 14 amino acids. Germline V gives CDR1 MNHEY, CDR2 SMNVEV (reference sequence). Written as DNA, the CDR3 is TGTGCCAGCAGACCGACAGGGACTGCTGGAGAGCAGTACTTC. As protein: CASRPTGTAGEQYF.

The chain employs TRBV5-1 and TRBJ2-7; perhaps TRBD1 as D (6 bases). Deletions cut 5 bases from V and 2 bases from J, with 11 bases between. The CDR3 is 13 residues long. The germline V gene encodes CDR1 SGHRS and CDR2 YFSETQ. CDR3 nucleotides: TGCGCCAGCAGGACAGGCGCCACCTACGAGCAGTACTTC. The encoded protein is CASRTGATYEQYF.

This clonotype was observed at least ten times. The chain employs TRBV18 and TRBJ2-7; unclear D gene. Germline V gives CDR1 KGHSH, CDR2 LQKENI. The CDR3 consists of 14 residues. V lost 0 bases and J 4 bases, leaving 10 bases between the germline ends. CDR3 nucleotide sequence: TGTGCCAGCTCACCACCGTCTTTATCTTACGAGCAGTACTTC. Translated, it gives CASSPPSLSYEQYF.

This clonotype was detected ten times or more. The chain carries TRBV30 and TRBJ2-2; D gene unclear. This CDR3 spans 12 amino acids. The germline V gene has CDR1 GTSNPN and CDR2 SVGIG (reference sequence). V was trimmed by 0 bases and J by 6 bases, leaving 5 bases between them. CDR3 region: CAWSVPAGELFF. The CDR3 nucleotides are TGTGCCTGGAGTGTCCCGGCCGGGGAGCTGTTTTTT.

This clonotype was observed a handful of times. This rearrangement joins TRBV2 to TRBJ1-1; 7 nucleotides match TRBD1. The CDR3 loop spans 13 amino acids. Germline V gene lookup returns CDR1 SNHLY and CDR2 FYNNEI. With 8 bases clipped from V and 0 bases from J, the junction kept 3 bases outside the gene matches. CDR3 amino acids: CASPGGVNTEAFF. The CDR3 nucleotides are TGTGCCAGCCCAGGGGGGGTGAACACTGAAGCTTTCTTT.

This clonotype was recorded many times. The chain has TRBV7-9 and TRBJ1-1; D is possibly TRBD1 (6 bases). Looked up from germline, CDR1 is SEHNR and CDR2 is FQNEAQ (reference sequence). The CDR3 runs 14 residues. Trimming pared 2 bases from V and 1 base from J, leaving 8 bases between. The CDR3 spells CASSLNRANTEAFF. The CDR3 DNA reads as TGTGCCAGCAGCTTAAACAGGGCGAACACTGAAGCTTTCTTT. Drawing the rest from reference TRBV7-9 and TRBJ1-1, the complete variable domain is DTGVSQNPRHKITKRGQNVTFRCDPISEHNRLYWYRQTLGQGPEFLTYFQNEAQLEKSRLLSDRFSAERPKGSFSTLEIQRTEQGDSAMYLCASSLNRANTEAFFGQGTRLTVV.

This clonotype was observed at least ten times. The J gene is TRBJ2-7, the V gene TRBV7-6; 10 positions agree with TRBD2. CDR1 and CDR2 from the germline V gene are SGHVS and FNYEAQ. The CDR3 covers 13 residues. J was trimmed by 6 bases and V by 6 bases; bases with no gene match: 5. The CDR3 nucleotides are TGTGCCAGCAGTCCCGGACTAGCGGCCGAGCAGTACTTC. It specifies CASSPGLAAEQYF. Variable domain in full (rest from reference TRBV7-6 and TRBJ2-7): GAGVSQSPRYKVTKRGQDVALRCDPISGHVSLYWYRQALGQGPEFLTYFNYEAQQDKSGLPNDRFSAERPEGSISTLTIQRTEQRDSAMYRCASSPGLAAEQYFGPGTRLTVT.

This clonotype has at least ten counts. For the CDR3, the DNA is TGTGCCAGCAGTTTCTCCGAGGACAGGGTTTATGGCTACACCTTC. Amino acid sequence: CASSFSEDRVYGYTF. The gene calls are TRBV28 and TRBJ1-2; 8 bases align to TRBD1. The CDR3 has 15 amino acids. Losses at the gene ends were 3 bases for V and 5 bases for J; bases not matched to a gene: 8. Germline V gene lookup returns CDR1 MDHEN and CDR2 SYDVKM.

The rearrangement joins TRBV29-1 to TRBJ1-2; D gene unclear. The germline V gene encodes CDR1 SQVTM and CDR2 ANQGSEA. The CDR3 has 14 amino acids. Trimming stripped 3 bases from V and 2 bases from J, with 13 bases between. Here the CDR3 DNA reads TGCAGCGTTGATGTCGGACGGCGAAACTATGGCTACACCTTC. Protein product: CSVDVGRRNYGYTF.

The V and J genes are TRBV3-1 and TRBJ1-2; D is perhaps TRBD1 (5 bases). CDR3 length equals 16 residues. From germline, CDR1 is LGHDT and CDR2 YNNKEL (reference sequence). The ends were cut back, 0 bases at V and 4 bases at J, with 15 bases in the middle. The CDR3 reads CASSQDRDPDSYGYTF. The CDR3 DNA reads TGTGCCAGCAGCCAAGATCGGGACCCCGACTCCTATGGCTACACCTTC.